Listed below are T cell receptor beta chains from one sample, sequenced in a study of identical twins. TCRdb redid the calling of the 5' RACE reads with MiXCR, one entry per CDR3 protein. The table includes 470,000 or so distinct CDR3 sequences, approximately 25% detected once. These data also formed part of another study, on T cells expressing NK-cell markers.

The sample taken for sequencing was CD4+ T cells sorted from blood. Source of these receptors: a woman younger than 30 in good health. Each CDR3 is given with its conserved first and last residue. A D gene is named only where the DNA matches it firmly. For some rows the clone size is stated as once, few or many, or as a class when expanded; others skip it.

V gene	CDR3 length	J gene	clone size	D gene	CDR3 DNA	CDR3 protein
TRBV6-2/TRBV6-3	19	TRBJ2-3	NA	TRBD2	TGTGCCAGCAGTTACTCGTATAAACTGACTAGCGGGAGGATCGATACGCAGTATTTT	CASSYSYKLTSGRIDTQYF
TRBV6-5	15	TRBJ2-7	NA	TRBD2	TGTGCCAGCAGTTACGGACTAGCGGGAGTATCAGAGCAGTACTTC	CASSYGLAGVSEQYF
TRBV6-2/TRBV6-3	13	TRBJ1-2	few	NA	TGTGCCAGCAGTCGCGACAAGATCTATGGCTACACCTTC	CASSRDKIYGYTF
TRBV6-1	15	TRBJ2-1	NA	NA	TGTGCCAGCAGACCGGGCTACAGCTCCTACAATGAGCAGTTCTTC	CASRPGYSSYNEQFF
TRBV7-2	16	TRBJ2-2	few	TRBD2	TGTGCCAGCAGCCCAGGACTAGCGGGGAGAACCGGGGAGCTGTTTTTT	CASSPGLAGRTGELFF
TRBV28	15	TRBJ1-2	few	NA	TGTGCCAGCCACGACTGGTCAGGGCCCAACTATGGCTACACCTTC	CASHDWSGPNYGYTF
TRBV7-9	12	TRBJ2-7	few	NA	TGTGCCAGCAGCTTAAACGAAAACGAGCAGTACTTC	CASSLNENEQYF
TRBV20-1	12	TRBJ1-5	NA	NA	TGCAGTGCTCGGCCACAGGGTCAGCCCCAGCATTTT	CSARPQGQPQHF
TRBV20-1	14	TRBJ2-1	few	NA	TGCAGTGCCCAGATCGGGCAGGGGTCGGGTGAGCAGTTCTTC	CSAQIGQGSGEQFF
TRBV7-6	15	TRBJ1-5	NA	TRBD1	TGTGCCAGCAGCCTGGGGACAGGCGAGAATCAGCCCCAGCATTTT	CASSLGTGENQPQHF
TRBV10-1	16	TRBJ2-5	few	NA	TGCGCCAGCAGCCCCATCCCGGGACCCAGTCGTGAGACCCAGTACTTC	CASSPIPGPSRETQYF
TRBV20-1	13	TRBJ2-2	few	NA	TGCAGTGCTAGATATGTGGGTGCCGGGGAGCTGTTTTTT	CSARYVGAGELFF
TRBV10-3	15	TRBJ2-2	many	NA	TGTGCCATCAGTGAGGGTTTTACTCTCGCCGGGGAGCTGTTTTTT	CAISEGFTLAGELFF
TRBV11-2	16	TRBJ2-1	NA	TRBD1	TGTGCCAGCAGCTTCGGACAGGGTGGGTCCTACAATGAGCAGTTCTTC	CASSFGQGGSYNEQFF
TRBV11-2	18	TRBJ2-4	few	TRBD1	TGTGCCAGCAGCCCGCGACAGGGGGGGCATGGAGCCAAAAACATTCAGTACTTC	CASSPRQGGHGAKNIQYF
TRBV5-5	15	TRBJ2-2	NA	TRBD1	TGTGCCAGCAGACGAGCCGGGACAGACACCGGGGAGCTGTTTTTT	CASRRAGTDTGELFF
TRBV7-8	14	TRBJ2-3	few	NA	TGTGCCAGCAGCTCCACCAGGGCCACAGATACGCAGTATTTT	CASSSTRATDTQYF
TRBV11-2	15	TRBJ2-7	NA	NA	TGTGCCAGCAGCTTAGTCCGGGACGGTTCCTACGAGCAGTACTTC	CASSLVRDGSYEQYF
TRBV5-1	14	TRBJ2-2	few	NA	TGCGCCAGCAGGTTGACAGCCTCGGCCGGGGAGCTGTTTTTT	CASRLTASAGELFF
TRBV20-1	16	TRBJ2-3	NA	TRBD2	TGCAGTGCTAGAGATCCGCTAGCGGGACCCGCAGATACGCAGTATTTT	CSARDPLAGPADTQYF
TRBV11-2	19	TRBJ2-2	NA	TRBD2	TGTGCCAGCAGCTCCGGCCGGACTAGCGGGATTCGAAGCACCGGGGAGCTGTTTTTT	CASSSGRTSGIRSTGELFF
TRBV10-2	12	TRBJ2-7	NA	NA	TGCGCCAGCAGTGTGCAGACCTACGAGCAGTACTTC	CASSVQTYEQYF